One sample yielded the 8 T cell receptor beta chains listed below, sequenced in a study of cytomegalovirus exposure and HLA in healthy donors. TCRdb keeps only in-frame clones here, not all; method: immunoSEQ multiplex PCR. Of fewer than 200,000 clones listed, 80% to 90% are singletons. Sequencing was performed on PBMCs. Receptors were obtained from a woman between 25 and 40 years old in good health and CMV-seronegative.

The chain is built from TRBV7-2 and TRBJ2-1, with D unresolved. The V end was cut by 1 base, the J end by 3 bases, with 1 base between. CDR3 length: 12 amino acids. Germline V gene data show CDR1 as SGHTA and CDR2 as FQGNSA. CDR3 region: CASSLDYNEQFF. CDR3 coding DNA: TGTGCCAGCAGCTTAGACTACAATGAGCAGTTCTTC.

The table lists this clone with a count of one. The rearrangement joins TRBV7-9 to TRBJ2-2, with 7 nucleotides matching TRBD1. The CDR3 runs to 17 residues. CDR1 and CDR2 from the germline V gene are SEHNR and FQNEAQ (reference sequence). V trimming: 8 bases; J trimming: 1 base; junction bases outside the gene matches: 13. In DNA, the CDR3 is TGTGCCAGCCACCGTAGAGGGGGCTGGGTGAACACCGGGGAGCTGTTTTTT. This codes for CASHRRGGWVNTGELFF.

V gene TRBV11-2 combines with J gene TRBJ2-3; tentatively, D is TRBD2 (6 bases). Germline lookup yields CDR1 SGHAT and CDR2 FQNNGV. The CDR3 runs to 16 residues. Deletions cut 6 bases from V and 3 bases from J, with 19 bases between. The CDR3, as DNA: TGTGCCAGCAGGGCACGGGGCGGGGCAGATACAGATACGCAGTATTTT. Translation gives CASRARGGADTDTQYF.

The J gene is TRBJ2-7, the V gene TRBV9; TRBD1 is a possible D gene (6 bases). Trimming removed 7 bases from V and 1 base from J, with 15 bases in between. The CDR3 spans 14 residues. Per the germline V gene, CDR1 is SGDLS and CDR2 is YYNGEE. The CDR3 coding sequence is TGTGCCAGCGCCCGGGACATCAGTTCCTACGAGCAGTACTTC. Translated, it gives CASARDISSYEQYF.

The V gene is TRBV6-1, the J gene TRBJ1-1; TRBD1 matches at 7 bases. The CDR3 totals 16 residues. The germline V gene encodes CDR1 MNHNS and CDR2 SASEGT. Trimming cost V 3 bases and J 6 bases; bases outside gene matches: 13. CDR3 residues: CASSEQVEGARSEAFF. The CDR3 DNA follows: TGTGCCAGCAGTGAGCAGGTGGAGGGGGCGAGGTCTGAAGCTTTCTTT.

The chain uses TRBV7-2 and TRBJ1-2, with 11 bases identical to TRBD1. This CDR3 comprises 16 residues. Germline V gene lookup returns CDR1 SGHTA and CDR2 FQGNSA. Trimming removed 3 bases from V and 0 bases from J; junction bases left unmatched: 3. This chain's CDR3 is CASSLGGQGANYGYTF. The CDR3 nucleotides read TGTGCCAGCAGCTTGGGGGGACAGGGGGCTAACTATGGCTACACCTTC.

The CDR3 spells CASSLTVNYGYTF. Here the CDR3 DNA reads TGTGCCAGCAGCCTGACAGTTAACTATGGCTACACCTTC. The chain couples TRBV13 to TRBJ1-2, with a weak D call TRBD1 (5 bases). V gave up 5 bases and J gave up 1 base, with 8 bases separating them. The CDR3 is made up of 13 amino acids. Germline loops: CDR1 PRHDT, CDR2 FYEKMQ (reference sequence).

The chain is built from TRBV9 and TRBJ1-3; TRBD1 agrees at 9 bases. Germline assignment: CDR1 SGDLS and CDR2 YYNGEE. The V gene end was trimmed by 4 bases and the J gene end by 6 bases; junction bases not matched to a gene: 5. This CDR3 is built from 14 residues. The chain's CDR3 is CASSPWTGVNTIYF. The CDR3 DNA is TGTGCCAGCAGCCCCTGGACAGGGGTAAACACCATATATTTT.